These 30 T cell receptor beta chains were all obtained from the same sample, sequenced in a study of identical twins. TCRdb passed the 5' RACE reads through MiXCR, listing each CDR3 protein once. The table records about 890,000 distinct CDR3 sequences, 12% of them present only once. This same sample was also part of a study on yellow fever vaccine responses in identical twins.

Sequenced input: PBMCs. These receptors were collected from a woman between 18 and 29 years old in good health.

This clonotype was detected only a few times. CDR3 nucleotides: TGCAGTGCTAGACCCGGGACTCTTAACTATGGCTACACCTTC. Translating it yields CSARPGTLNYGYTF. This chain links TRBV20-1 with TRBJ1-2; TRBD1 is a possible D gene (5 bases). The V and J ends lost 2 bases and 1 base respectively, with 11 bases between them. Per the germline V gene, CDR1 is DFQATT and CDR2 is SNEGSKA (reference sequence). This CDR3 comprises 14 residues.

This clonotype turned up a few times. This sequence joins TRBV12-3 or TRBV12-4 and TRBJ1-6, with TRBD1 matching 9 bases. CDR3 size: 14 residues. Trimming took 6 bases from V and 9 from J; bases not matched to a gene: 6. This CDR3 reads CASRAGQGSSPLHF. The CDR3 region has the DNA TGTGCCAGCAGAGCGGGACAGGGCAGTTCACCCCTCCACTTT.

This clonotype was seen a few times. The V call is TRBV19, the J call TRBJ1-1; D is ambiguous. The CDR3 covers 11 residues. Germline assignment: CDR1 LNHDA and CDR2 SQIVND (reference sequence). Trimming pared 7 bases from V and 11 bases from J, leaving 14 bases between. CDR3 coding DNA: TGTGCCAGTATCGTGGGGTCGTCGGCTTTCTTT. Residues: CASIVGSSAFF. Full variable domain (remainder filled in from reference TRBV19 and TRBJ1-1): DGGITQSPKYLFRKEGQNVTLSCEQNLNHDAMYWYRQDPGQGLRLIYYSQIVNDFQKGDIAEGYSVSREKKESFPLTVTSAQKNPTAFYLCASIVGSSAFFGQGTRLTVV.

The gene calls are TRBV7-2 and TRBJ1-2; 8 bases line up with TRBD1. With 5 bases clipped from V and 3 bases from J, the junction kept 5 bases outside the gene matches. The CDR3 is 14 residues long. From germline, CDR1 is SGHTA and CDR2 FQGNSA. CDR3 loop: CASSRTGSHYGYTF. The CDR3 region has the DNA TGTGCCAGCAGCAGGACAGGGAGCCACTATGGCTACACCTTC.

This clonotype turned up a few times. The V and J genes are TRBV7-2 and TRBJ2-7, with 8 nucleotides matching TRBD2. CDR1 and CDR2 (germline): SGHTA, FQGNSA. This CDR3 has 15 residues. V lost 3 bases to trimming and J lost 2 bases; unmatched junction nucleotides: 6. The CDR3 bases are TGTGCCAGCAGCTTGAGAGCGGGAGACGCCTACGAGCAGTACTTC. Translation gives CASSLRAGDAYEQYF.

The V and J genes are TRBV20-1 and TRBJ2-3; 8 bases line up with TRBD2. The CDR3 totals 16 residues. J lost 2 bases, V lost 3 bases, and 10 bases had no gene match. Germline loops: CDR1 DFQATT, CDR2 SNEGSKA (reference sequence). CDR3 region: CSARPRQRGITDTQYF. DNA of the CDR3: TGCAGTGCTAGGCCGCGGCAGCGGGGGATCACAGATACGCAGTATTTT.

This clonotype was counted a few times. The genes are TRBV7-3 and TRBJ2-1, with D maybe TRBD2 (6 bases). The germline V gene has CDR1 SGHTA and CDR2 FQGTGA. The CDR3 has 17 amino acids. Deletions cut 4 bases from V and 7 bases from J, with 23 bases between. The CDR3 coding sequence is TGTGCCAGCAGCTCAGCTGTGAATAGCGGCTGGAGGAATGAGCAGTTCTTC. This encodes CASSSAVNSGWRNEQFF.

V gene TRBV5-1 combines with J gene TRBJ2-1; 8 positions agree with TRBD1. The CDR3 contains 14 residues. CDR1 and CDR2 (germline): SGHRS, YFSETQ. The V and J ends lost 4 bases and 8 bases, in that order; junction bases with no gene match: 8. CDR3 region: CASSPRTGLDEQFF. The CDR3 region has the DNA TGCGCCAGCAGCCCAAGGACAGGGCTGGATGAGCAGTTCTTC.

This clonotype has a count of ten or more. The J gene is TRBJ2-1, the V gene TRBV20-1; perhaps TRBD2 as D (7 bases). Per the germline V gene, CDR1 is DFQATT and CDR2 is SNEGSKA (reference sequence). The CDR3 extends over 15 amino acids. V lost 0 bases and J lost 9, with 18 bases in between. For the CDR3, the DNA is TGCAGTGCTAGAGATTGGCGGGAGAGGGGGGGTGAGCAGTTCTTC. Protein product: CSARDWRERGGEQFF.

This chain joins TRBV11-2 and TRBJ1-1; no reliable D call. Trimming removed 1 base at V and 7 bases at J, with 19 bases between. Germline CDR1 and CDR2: SGHAT and FQNNGV. CDR3 size: 16 residues. The CDR3 coding sequence is TGTGCCAGCAGCTTAGGTGTGCGAACCCGTAGAGGTGAAGCTTTCTTT. Amino acids: CASSLGVRTRRGEAFF.

V and J are TRBV28 and TRBJ1-1; D is unresolved. V lost 2 bases and J 0 bases, leaving 7 bases between the germline ends. Germline V gives CDR1 MDHEN, CDR2 SYDVKM. The CDR3 has 14 amino acids. The CDR3 loop reads CASSLLKMNTEAFF. As DNA, the CDR3 is TGTGCCAGCAGTTTACTAAAGATGAACACTGAAGCTTTCTTT.

The J gene is TRBJ2-1, the V gene TRBV18; no clear D. The CDR3 length is 15 residues. With 6 bases removed from V and 5 bases from J, the gap between germline ends came to 17 bases. The germline CDR1 and CDR2 sequences are KGHSH and LQKENI. The CDR3 bases are TGTGCCAGCTCCCCGTATTACGCCACCAACAATGAGCAGTTCTTC. Translated: CASSPYYATNNEQFF.

This rearrangement joins TRBV3-1 to TRBJ2-7, with a tentative D call TRBD1 (5 bases). The germline V gene has CDR1 LGHDT and CDR2 YNNKEL (reference sequence). The CDR3 sequence is 18 residues long. In DNA, the CDR3 is TGTGCCACCAGCCAAGAGGTGCCAGGGAAGTTGACCGTCTACGAGCAGTACGTC. It encodes CATSQEVPGKLTVYEQYV.

V and J are TRBV21-1 and TRBJ2-7; the listed D gene, TRBD2, was not tested against the DNA. TRBV21-1 is designated a pseudogene. CDR3 size: 16 residues. Here the CDR3 DNA reads TGTGCCAGCAGCGCGTCCGGACTAGCGACTTCCTACGAGCAGTACTTC. It is translated as CASSASGLATSYEQYF.

This clonotype was detected ten times or more. The chain carries TRBV14 and TRBJ2-1, with a possible D match to TRBD1 (5 bases). The CDR3 loop spans 13 amino acids. Germline CDR1 is SGHDN and CDR2 is FVKESK. The V and J ends lost 4 bases and 6 bases respectively, with 10 bases between them. The CDR3 loop is CASSPTRVNEQFF. For the CDR3, the DNA is TGTGCCAGCAGCCCAACCAGGGTCAATGAGCAGTTCTTC.

This clonotype was detected only a few times. V usage is TRBV28 and J usage is TRBJ1-2; D is undetermined. CDR3 size: 14 residues. Trimming removed 6 bases from V and 8 bases from J, with 19 bases in between. The germline gives CDR1 MDHEN, CDR2 SYDVKM. This CDR3 is CASSLNLDGEGYTF. In nucleotides, the CDR3 is TGTGCCAGCAGCCTCAACCTAGACGGGGAGGGCTACACCTTC.

CDR3 region: CASSWPGQLRETQYF. The CDR3 nucleotides read TGCGCCAGCAGCTGGCCGGGACAACTGAGAGAGACCCAGTACTTC. The chain couples TRBV5-1 to TRBJ2-5, with a possible D match to TRBD1 (6 bases). Deletions cut 3 bases from V and 4 bases from J, with 16 bases between. Germline V gene data show CDR1 as SGHRS and CDR2 as YFSETQ. This CDR3 region has 15 residues.

J is TRBJ2-1 and V is TRBV6-1; TRBD2 aligns across 8 bases. The junction had 5 bases not matched to a gene; V was cut back by 4 bases and J by 0 bases. There are 16 residues in the CDR3. In germline, CDR1 is MNHNS, CDR2 SASEGT. The DNA for the CDR3 is TGTGCCAGCAGTGGTCCAGGGACTAGCTCCTACAATGAGCAGTTCTTC. Translating it yields CASSGPGTSSYNEQFF.

This chain joins TRBV5-6 and TRBJ1-1; D is perhaps TRBD1 (6 bases). V lost 0 bases to trimming and J lost 0 bases, with 9 bases between them. Germline V gives CDR1 SGHDT, CDR2 YYEEEE. The CDR3 extends over 15 amino acids. The CDR3 DNA follows: TGTGCCAGCAGCTTGGTGGGGGCGGTGAACACTGAAGCTTTCTTT. It encodes CASSLVGAVNTEAFF.

The chain employs TRBV29-1 and TRBJ1-1; tentatively, D is TRBD1 (5 bases). Trimming took off 1 base at V and 1 base at J, with 13 bases between the two ends. The CDR3 totals 15 residues. In germline, CDR1 is SQVTM, CDR2 ANQGSEA. CDR3 sequence: CSVEGGHWKNTEAFF. In nucleotides, the CDR3 is TGCAGCGTTGAAGGTGGACATTGGAAGAACACTGAAGCTTTCTTT.

The chain combines TRBV12-3 or TRBV12-4 with TRBJ2-5; 7 nucleotides agree with TRBD2. CDR3 size: 14 residues. J was trimmed by 9 bases and V by 3 bases; bases with no gene match: 10. The chain's CDR3 is CASSFERGPAAQYF. The CDR3 DNA is TGTGCCAGCAGTTTTGAGCGGGGCCCTGCGGCCCAGTACTTC.

The chain joins TRBV20-1 to TRBJ2-1; 10 bases are a match to TRBD1. CDR3 length: 15 amino acids. Germline CDR1 and CDR2: DFQATT and SNEGSKA (reference sequence). V lost 5 bases, J lost 7 bases, and 11 bases stayed unmatched. The CDR3 coding sequence is TGCAGTGCTCCCACGGGACAGGGGACGAAAAATGAGCAGTTCTTC. Translated: CSAPTGQGTKNEQFF.

There are many counts of this clonotype. This chain joins TRBV10-3 and TRBJ2-5, with D perhaps TRBD2 (6 bases). The length of the CDR3 is 11 residues. Between the trimmed V and J ends, which lost 8 bases and 2 bases, there was a span of 6 bases. Germline CDR1 ENHRY, CDR2 SYGVKD. Here the CDR3 DNA reads TGTGCCATCGGGGGGCAAGAGACCCAGTACTTC. Amino acids: CAIGGQETQYF.

A word on this clonotype: A single base separates this from a much larger clone, so it may be a read error. This CDR3 fails to terminate in the conserved phenylalanine or tryptophan, so it likely reflects a read error. The chain uses TRBV5-1 and TRBJ2-7; no definite D call. CDR1 and CDR2 (germline): SGHRS, YFSETQ. The CDR3 totals 16 residues. Trimming took 4 bases from V and 0 from J, leaving 17 bases between them. This CDR3 reads CASSKTLPTVSYEQYL. CDR3 nucleotide sequence: TGCGCCAGCAGCAAAACCCTCCCTACAGTCTCCTACGAGCAGTACTTA.

This clonotype was counted many times. The genes are TRBV6-5 and TRBJ2-3; the match to TRBD2 covers 8 bases. The CDR3 covers 18 residues. V trimming: 3 bases; J trimming: 1 base; junction bases outside the gene matches: 12. The germline V gene encodes CDR1 MNHEY and CDR2 SVGAGI. The CDR3, as DNA: TGTGCCAGCAGTTATCATTCCGGGGGTAGCGGGGGCACAGATACGCAGTATTTT. Protein product: CASSYHSGGSGGTDTQYF.

The gene calls are TRBV4-2 and TRBJ2-6; 7 bases line up with TRBD1. The J segment lost 0 bases and the V segment lost 4 bases, leaving 9 bases of the junction unmatched. The CDR3 is 18 amino acids. The V gene's germline CDR1 is LGHNA and CDR2 YNFKEQ. The CDR3 loop is CASSLFGTVTSGANVLTF. CDR3 coding DNA: TGTGCCAGCAGCCTTTTCGGGACAGTGACCTCTGGGGCCAACGTCCTGACTTTC.

The chain employs TRBV20-1 and TRBJ1-2; D is perhaps TRBD1 (5 bases). The germline V gene has CDR1 DFQATT and CDR2 SNEGSKA (reference sequence). The CDR3 totals 15 residues. The V end lost 0 bases, the J end lost 4 bases, and 15 bases lay between the germline ends. The CDR3 region has the DNA TGCAGTGCTAGAGAGGCCACCGGGGCGTCCTATGGCTACACCTTC. This sequence encodes CSAREATGASYGYTF.

The V and J genes are TRBV6-7 and TRBJ2-1; no clear D gene. TRBV6-7 is classed as an ORF, of uncertain function. V gave up 8 bases and J gave up 4 bases, with 18 bases separating them. The CDR3 extends over 15 amino acids. The chain's CDR3 is CASCPEDPNYNEQFF. The CDR3 DNA reads TGTGCCAGCTGCCCTGAGGATCCAAATTACAATGAGCAGTTCTTC.

This clonotype was counted between two and nine times. The rearrangement joins TRBV11-2 to TRBJ2-1, with 10 bases that match TRBD2. The J segment lost 6 bases and the V segment lost 5 bases, leaving 16 bases of the junction unmatched. In germline, CDR1 is SGHAT, CDR2 FQNNGV. The CDR3 loop spans 18 amino acids. Here the CDR3 DNA reads TGTGCCAGCAGCATCCCGTGGGGAGCGGGGGGGAACCTCAATGAGCAGTTCTTC. Its protein is CASSIPWGAGGNLNEQFF.

This clonotype was detected a few times. The CDR3 spells CASSYSGTSGAGELFF. The DNA for the CDR3 is TGTGCCAGCAGTTACTCTGGGACTAGTGGTGCCGGGGAGCTGTTTTTT. The chain recombines TRBV6-5 with TRBJ2-2; TRBD2 aligns across 8 bases. V trimming: 0 bases; J trimming: 6 bases; junction bases outside the gene matches: 6. Germline CDR1 and CDR2: MNHEY and SVGAGI. The CDR3 is 16 residues long.